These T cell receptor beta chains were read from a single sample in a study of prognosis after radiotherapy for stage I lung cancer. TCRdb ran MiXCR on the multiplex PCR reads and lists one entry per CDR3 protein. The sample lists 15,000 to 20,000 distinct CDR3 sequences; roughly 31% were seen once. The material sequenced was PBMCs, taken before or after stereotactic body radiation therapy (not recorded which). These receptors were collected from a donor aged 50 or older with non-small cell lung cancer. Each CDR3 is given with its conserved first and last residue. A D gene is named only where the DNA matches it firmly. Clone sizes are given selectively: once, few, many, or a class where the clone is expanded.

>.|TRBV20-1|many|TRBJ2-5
TGCAGTGCTAGAGATCCCGAGTCCCAAGAGACCCAGTACTTC
CSARDPESQETQYF
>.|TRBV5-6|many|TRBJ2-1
TGTGCCAGCAGCTTGGCCGAGGGGACGATTACCTACAATGAGCAGTTCTTC
CASSLAEGTITYNEQFF
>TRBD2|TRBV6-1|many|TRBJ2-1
TGTGCCATAAGGAGGGCGGGAGTCGGTGAGCAGTTCTTC
CAIRRAGVGEQFF
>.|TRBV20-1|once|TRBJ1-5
TGCAGTGCTAGCGTGGGGGCGAACAGTCAGCCCCAGCATTTT
CSASVGANSQPQHF
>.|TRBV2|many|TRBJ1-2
TGTGCCAGCAGTACCCCGGGACGGACTTGGGGCTACACCTTC
CASSTPGRTWGYTF
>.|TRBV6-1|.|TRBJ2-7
TGTGCCAGCAGCAGAACCGCGGACAGCTACTCCTACGAGCAGTACTTC
CASSRTADSYSYEQYF
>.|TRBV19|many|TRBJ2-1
TGTGCCAGTAGTATAGGGGCCAGGGCAGGGCAGTTCTTC
CASSIGARAGQFF
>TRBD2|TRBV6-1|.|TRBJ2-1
TGTTCCAGCAGTGAAACCTTAGCGGGAGCATATGAGCAGTTCTTC
CSSSETLAGAYEQFF
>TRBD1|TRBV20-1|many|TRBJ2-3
TGCAGTGCCACAGGGGGCCTTACAGATACGCAGTATTTT
CSATGGLTDTQYF
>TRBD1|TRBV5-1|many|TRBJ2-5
TGCGCCAGCAGCTTTACCGGCCCAGGACAGGGGATAGGGGAGACCCAGTACTTC
CASSFTGPGQGIGETQYF
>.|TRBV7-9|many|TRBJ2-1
TGTGCCAGCAGCTTAGTCCGGGGCTCCTACAATGAGCAGTTCTTC
CASSLVRGSYNEQFF
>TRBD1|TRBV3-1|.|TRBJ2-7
TGTGCCCAGCCTGGCCCGGACAGGCCCTACGAGCAGTACTTC
CAQPGPDRPYEQYF
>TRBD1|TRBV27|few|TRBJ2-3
TGCGCCAGCAGTCTCGACAGGGGGGCGGTGGATACGCAGTGTTTT
CASSLDRGAVDTQCF
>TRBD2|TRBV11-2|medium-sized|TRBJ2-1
TGTGCCAGCAGCATACCTGCCGGGAGGGGGGGCGGTGAGCAGTTCTTC
CASSIPAGRGGGEQFF
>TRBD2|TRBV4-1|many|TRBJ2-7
TGCGCCAGCAGCCACACCGGACTAGCGGCGGCAAACGAGCAGTACTTC
CASSHTGLAAANEQYF
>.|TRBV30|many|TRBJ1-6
TGTGCCTGGAGTGCACAATACGATAATGGATCACCCCTCCACTTT
CAWSAQYDNGSPLHF
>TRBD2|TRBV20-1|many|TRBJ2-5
TGCAGTGCTAGAGACACTAGCGCGCAGACCCAGTACTTC
CSARDTSAQTQYF
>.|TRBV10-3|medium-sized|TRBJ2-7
TGTGCCATCAGTGTACGGGCTGGTGCGGACGAGCAGTACTTC
CAISVRAGADEQYF
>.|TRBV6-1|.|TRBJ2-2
TGTGCCGGCAGGGGCAGAAACACCGGGGATCTGTTTTTT
CAGRGRNTGDLFF
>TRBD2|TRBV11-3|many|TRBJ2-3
TGTGCCAGCAGCCCGGGACTAGCGGGATTCGATACGCAGTATTTT
CASSPGLAGFDTQYF
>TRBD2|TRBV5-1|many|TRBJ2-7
TGCGCCAGCAGCTTGTGGGGCGGCGGGAGACTCGACGAGCAGTACTTC
CASSLWGGGRLDEQYF
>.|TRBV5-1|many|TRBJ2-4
TGCGCCAGCAGCTCACCCAAAAACATTCAGTACTTC
CASSSPKNIQYF
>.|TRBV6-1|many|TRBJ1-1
TGTGCCAGCAGCAAAGGACTATGGAACACTGAAGCTTTCTTT
CASSKGLWNTEAFF
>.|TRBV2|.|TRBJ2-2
TGTGCCAGCAGTACCGGTCACACCGGGGAGCTGTTTTTT
CASSTGHTGELFF
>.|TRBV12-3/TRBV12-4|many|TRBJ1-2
TGTGCCAGCAGTGGACGGAGAAACTATGGCTACACCTTC
CASSGRRNYGYTF
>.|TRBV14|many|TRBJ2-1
TGTGCCAGCAGCCAAGAAGGTTTTTGGGAGCAGTTCTTC
CASSQEGFWEQFF
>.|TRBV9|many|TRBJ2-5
TGTGCCAGCAGCCCGGCGGTCCAAGAGACCCAGTACTTC
CASSPAVQETQYF
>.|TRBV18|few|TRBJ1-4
TGTGCCAGCTCACCGGGAGTCGATGAAAAACTGTTTTTT
CASSPGVDEKLFF
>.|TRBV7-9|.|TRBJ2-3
TGTGCCAGCAGCTTACCTGGGGGAGATACGCAGTATTTT
CASSLPGGDTQYF
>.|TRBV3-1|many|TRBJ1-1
TGTGCCAGCAGCCAAGAGCAGGGGATAGCTTTCTTT
CASSQEQGIAFF
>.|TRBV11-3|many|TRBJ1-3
TGTGCCAGCAGCTTAGGACGGAGGAACACCATATATTTT
CASSLGRRNTIYF
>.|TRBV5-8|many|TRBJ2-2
TGTGCCAGCAGCTTAAGAGGGAAGAGAGACACCGGGGAGCTGTTTTTT
CASSLRGKRDTGELFF
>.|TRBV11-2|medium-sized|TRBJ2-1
TGTGCCAGCACAACAGGGAGTGAGCAGTTCTTC
CASTTGSEQFF
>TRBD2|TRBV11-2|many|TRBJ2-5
TGTGCCAGCAGCTTCGCGCTCCTAGCGGGAGGGGAGACCCAGTACTTC
CASSFALLAGGETQYF
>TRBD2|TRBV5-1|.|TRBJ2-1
TGCTCCAGCAGCTTGGGACTAGCTTACAATGAGCAGCTCTTC
CSSSLGLAYNEQLF
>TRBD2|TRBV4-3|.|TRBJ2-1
TGCGCCAGCAGCCAGGTAGCGGGAGGGCCATACAATGAGCAGTTCTTC
CASSQVAGGPYNEQFF
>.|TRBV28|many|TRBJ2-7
TGTGCCAGCATAGGAAGCAACTCCTACGAGCAGTACTTC
CASIGSNSYEQYF
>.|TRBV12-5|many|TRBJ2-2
TGTGCTAGTGGTTTGGTTGTGGATGTCACCGGGGAGCTGTTTTTT
CASGLVVDVTGELFF
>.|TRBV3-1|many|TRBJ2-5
TGTGCCAGCAGCCAGGGCCGAGGGGGGACCCAGTACTTC
CASSQGRGGTQYF
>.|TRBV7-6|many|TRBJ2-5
TGTGCCAGCAGCCCCATTTCCCCAGAGACCCAGTACTTC
CASSPISPETQYF
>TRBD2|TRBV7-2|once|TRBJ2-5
TGTGCCAGCAGCTTAGCCCGGGGGGTTGACCAAGAGACCAAGTACTTC
CASSLARGVDQETKYF
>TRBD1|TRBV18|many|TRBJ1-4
TGTGCCAGCTCACCACCTACAGGGGGCGGTGAACTGTTTTTT
CASSPPTGGGELFF
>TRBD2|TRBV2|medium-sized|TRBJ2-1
TGTGCCAGCAGTGAACCAATGACGGGAGGGCCCGATGAGCAGTTCTTC
CASSEPMTGGPDEQFF
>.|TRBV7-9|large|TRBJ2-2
TGTGCCAGCAGCTTTAGCGGAGTACAGTCCGGGGAGCTGTTTTTT
CASSFSGVQSGELFF
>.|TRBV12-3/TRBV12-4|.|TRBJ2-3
TGTGCCAGCATCCAGCTCCCTCGGGAAGATACGCAGTATTTT
CASIQLPREDTQYF
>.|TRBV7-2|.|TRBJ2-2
TGTGCCAGCACCCCGGGAACTAGCACCTCCGGGGAGCTGTTTTTT
CASTPGTSTSGELFF
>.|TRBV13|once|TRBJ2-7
TGTGCCAGCAGTTTGGGGAAATGGGGGGGCCGTCCCTACGAGCAGTACTTC
CASSLGKWGGRPYEQYF
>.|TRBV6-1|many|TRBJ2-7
TGTGCCAGCAATCCAAGTGCTGCAGCGGGCTACGAGCAGTACTTC
CASNPSAAAGYEQYF
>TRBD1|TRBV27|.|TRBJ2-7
TGTGCCAGCAGACTTATGCTATCAGGGGGCGGTATAACCTACGAGCAGTACTTC
CASRLMLSGGGITYEQYF
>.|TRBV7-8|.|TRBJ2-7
TGTGCCAGCAGCTTATTCGAGTCTTCCCACGAGCAGTACTTC
CASSLFESSHEQYF
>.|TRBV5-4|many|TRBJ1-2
TGTGCCAGCACTACTACGGGGGGCAATGGCTACACCTTC
CASTTTGGNGYTF
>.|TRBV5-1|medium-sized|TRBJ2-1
TGCGCCAGCAGCTTGGGCCAAGGGGAGTACTACTACAATGAGCAGTTCTTC
CASSLGQGEYYYNEQFF
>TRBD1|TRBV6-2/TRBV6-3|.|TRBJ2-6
TGTGTCAGCAGTGAAGAGCCAGGGGGCTATGGGGCCAACGTCCTGACTTTC
CVSSEEPGGYGANVLTF
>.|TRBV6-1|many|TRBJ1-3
TGTGCCAGCAGCAGCGGGGTCTCTGGAAACACCATATATTTT
CASSSGVSGNTIYF
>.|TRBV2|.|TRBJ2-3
TGCGCCAGCATGAAGGGGTCAGATACGCAGTATTTT
CASMKGSDTQYF
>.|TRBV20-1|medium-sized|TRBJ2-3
TGCAGTGCTGACTCCCGGGTGGGTACAGATACGCAGTATTTT
CSADSRVGTDTQYF
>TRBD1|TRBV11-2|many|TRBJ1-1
TGTGCCAGCAGCTTAGTGACAGGGGGTACGATGAACACTGAAGCTTTCTTT
CASSLVTGGTMNTEAFF
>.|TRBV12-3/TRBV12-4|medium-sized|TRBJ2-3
TGTGCCAGCAGTTTAACTGGGGCTGGCACAGATACGCAGTATTTT
CASSLTGAGTDTQYF
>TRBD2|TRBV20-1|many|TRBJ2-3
TGCAGTGCTAACCCGGGACTAGGGCTGACAGATACGCAGTATTTT
CSANPGLGLTDTQYF